Shown below are 11 T cell receptor beta chains from a single sample sequenced in a study of shared clonotypes between healthy human individuals. This table comes from immunoSEQ multiplex PCR, and its TCRdb copy is limited to in-frame clones, with some not included. This table holds around 2.5 million clones, approximately 94% found once. The specimen sequenced was naive CD4+ T cells from PBMCs. The subset here: CD45RA+ positively selected. The receptors stem from a man between 18 and 35 years old in good health. Some clones in this sample may be carry-over from other donors' samples.

V is TRBV5-1 and J is TRBJ2-1; 14 bases line up with TRBD2. This CDR3 has 20 amino acids. With 4 bases clipped from V and 3 bases from J, the junction kept 15 bases outside the gene matches. Germline V gene lookup returns CDR1 SGHRS and CDR2 YFSETQ. This chain's CDR3 is CASSGRLAGGPRSGYNEQFF. The DNA for the CDR3 is TGCGCCAGCAGCGGGAGACTAGCGGGAGGGCCCAGGTCGGGCTACAATGAGCAGTTCTTC.

This rearrangement joins TRBV29-1 to TRBJ2-3; perhaps TRBD1 as D (5 bases). This CDR3 has 12 amino acids. From germline, CDR1 is SQVTM and CDR2 ANQGSEA. V lost 5 bases and J 4 bases, leaving 10 bases between the germline ends. CDR3 protein: CSVLGRADTQYF. Here the CDR3 DNA reads TGCAGCGTTTTAGGCAGGGCAGATACGCAGTATTTT.

V gene TRBV28 combines with J gene TRBJ1-2; D remains ambiguous. There are 16 residues in the CDR3. V lost 5 bases and J lost 0, with 16 bases in between. Germline loops: CDR1 MDHEN, CDR2 SYDVKM. DNA of the CDR3: TGTGCCAGCAGTGAACTAACGGCTTTTACTAACTATGGCTACACCTTC. Translating it yields CASSELTAFTNYGYTF.

This chain joins TRBV30 and TRBJ2-3; D unresolved. Trimming shortened V by 1 base and J by 6 bases, and 14 bases separated the two germline ends. This CDR3 comprises 14 residues. Germline V gene data show CDR1 as GTSNPN and CDR2 as SVGIG (reference sequence). As DNA, the CDR3 is TGTGCCTGGAGTGCGGGTGGTCCTAGGGATACGCAGTATTTT. This encodes CAWSAGGPRDTQYF.

This chain connects TRBV7-2 to TRBJ2-3; D might be TRBD2 (6 bases). V was pared by 6 bases and J by 4 bases, with 17 bases between. There are 15 residues in the CDR3. Germline CDR1 and CDR2: SGHTA and FQGNSA. The CDR3 is CASSSGLVVADTQYF. CDR3 DNA: TGTGCCAGCAGTTCGGGACTCGTTGTCGCAGATACGCAGTATTTT. The full variable domain, rest sourced from reference TRBV7-2 and TRBJ2-3, is GAGVSQSPSNKVTEKGKDVELRCDPISGHTALYWYRQSLGQGLEFLIYFQGNSAPDKSGLPSDRFSAERTGGSVSTLTIQRTQQEDSAVYLCASSSGLVVADTQYFGPGTRLTVL.

This clone was observed a single time. This chain joins TRBV27 and TRBJ1-4; the D gene is possibly TRBD1 (6 bases). The CDR3 is made up of 14 amino acids. V gave up 8 bases and J gave up 6 bases, with 16 bases separating them. The V gene's germline CDR1 is MNHEY and CDR2 SMNVEV (reference sequence). The CDR3 DNA follows: TGTGCCAGCCGACGCGCAGGGGTGTATGAAAAACTGTTTTTT. Its translation is CASRRAGVYEKLFF.

This clone showed up just once. The gene calls are TRBV5-4 and TRBJ2-1, with 11 positions matching TRBD2. V shed 5 bases, J shed 3 bases, and the junction held 13 bases outside the gene matches. CDR3 length: 18 amino acids. CDR1 is SGHNT and CDR2 is YYREEE in the germline V gene (reference sequence). CDR3 DNA: TGTGCCAGCAGTCTAGGACTAGCGGGTCCTGACAACTACAATGAGCAGTTCTTC. Translation gives CASSLGLAGPDNYNEQFF.

Turning to this clone: Additional DNA sequences in this sample encode the identical CDR3. This chain connects TRBV7-9 to TRBJ2-1; D may be TRBD2 (6 bases). This CDR3 is built from 13 residues. Germline assignment: CDR1 SEHNR and CDR2 FQNEAQ (reference sequence). V lost 5 bases, J lost 4 bases, and 9 bases lay in between. Here the CDR3 DNA reads TGTGCCAGCAGCCGCGGAGGGTACAATGAGCAGTTCTTC. Its protein product is CASSRGGYNEQFF.

The gene calls are TRBV6-4 and TRBJ2-7; D is ambiguous. The CDR3 loop spans 14 amino acids. Germline values: CDR1 MRHNA, CDR2 SNTAGT. Trimming removed 6 bases from V and 2 bases from J, with 14 bases in between. DNA of the CDR3: TGTGCCAGCAGGGACGAGACGGAAGCCTACGAGCAGTACTTC. Its protein product is CASRDETEAYEQYF.

The rearrangement links TRBV5-1 to TRBJ2-7; 13 nucleotides line up with TRBD2. The CDR3 covers 18 residues. Germline CDR1 is SGHRS and CDR2 is YFSETQ. J lost 3 bases, V lost 1 base, and 10 bases had no gene match. The CDR3: CASSLRPPGLAGLYEQYF. As DNA, the CDR3 is TGCGCCAGCAGCTTGCGGCCCCCGGGACTAGCGGGACTCTACGAGCAGTACTTC.

The chain carries TRBV30 and TRBJ1-3; TRBD1 is a possible D gene (5 bases). The CDR3 spans 12 residues. The germline CDR1 and CDR2 sequences are GTSNPN and SVGIG (reference sequence). V lost 4 bases and J lost 2, with 6 bases in between. The CDR3 reads CAWKGTGNTIYF. In DNA form, the CDR3 reads TGTGCCTGGAAGGGGACTGGAAACACCATATATTTT.